This TCR beta chain emerged from a study of blood T cell repertoires in COVID-19. Turning to the study itself: There were acute and convalescent COVID-19 samples, and they came from the United States, Italy and Spain.

Trimming stripped 4 bases from V and 1 base from J, with 17 bases between. There are 16 residues in the CDR3. Germline V gives CDR1 SGHRS, CDR2 YFSETQ. Study processing details: Scientists estimated how many nucleated cells there were by amplifying reference gene primers. Repertoires were generated with immunoSEQ multiplex PCR, while TCRdb's copy carries only in-frame clones and drops some. The V and J calls and clone size come from that table; D and trimming were worked out from the DNA. The table lists 130,000 to 150,000 clones, 70% to 85% of them singletons. V is TRBV5-1 and J is TRBJ1-1; D might be TRBD1 (6 bases). The specimen sequenced was peripheral blood. This clonotype was obtained from a woman aged 80 or over with acute or convalescent COVID-19. The DNA for the CDR3 is TGCGCCAGCAGCACCGGGACAAGGACACCGAACACTGAAGCTTTCTTT. Translation gives CASSTGTRTPNTEAFF. Drawing the rest from reference TRBV5-1 and TRBJ1-1, the complete variable domain is KAGVTQTPRYLIKTRGQQVTLSCSPISGHRSVSWYQQTPGQGLQFLFEYFSETQRNKGNFPGRFSGRQFSNSRSEMNVSTLELGDSALYLCASSTGTRTPNTEAFFGQGTRLTVV.